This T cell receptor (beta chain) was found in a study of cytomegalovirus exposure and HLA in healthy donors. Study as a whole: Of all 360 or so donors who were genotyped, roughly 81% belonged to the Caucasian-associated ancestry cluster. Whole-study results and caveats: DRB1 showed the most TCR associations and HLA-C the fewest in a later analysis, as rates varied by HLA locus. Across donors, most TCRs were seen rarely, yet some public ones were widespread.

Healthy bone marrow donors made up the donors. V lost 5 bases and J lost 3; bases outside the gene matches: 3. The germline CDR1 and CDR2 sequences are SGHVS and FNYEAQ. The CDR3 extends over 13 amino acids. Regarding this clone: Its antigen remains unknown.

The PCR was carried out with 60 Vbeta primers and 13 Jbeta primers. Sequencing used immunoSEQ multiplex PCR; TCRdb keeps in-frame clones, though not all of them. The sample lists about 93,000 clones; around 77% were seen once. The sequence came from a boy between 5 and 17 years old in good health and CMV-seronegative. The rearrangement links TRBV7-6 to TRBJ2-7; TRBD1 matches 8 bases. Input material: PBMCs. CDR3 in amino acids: CASSVGQGYEQYF. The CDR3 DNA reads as TGTGCCAGCAGCGTTGGACAGGGCTACGAGCAGTACTTC.